These 27 T cell receptor beta chains were all obtained from the same sample, sequenced in a study of shared clonotypes between healthy human individuals. Clones were sequenced by immunoSEQ multiplex PCR, and TCRdb holds only the in-frame ones, with some missing. In the table there are roughly 2,500,000 clones, approximately 93% of which are singletons. The sample taken for sequencing was naive CD4+ T cells from PBMCs. Noted subset: CD45RA+ positively selected. The receptors stem from a man between 18 and 35 years old in good health. Some clones in this sample may be carry-over from other donors' samples.

The J gene is TRBJ1-5, the V gene TRBV18, with 10 nucleotides matching TRBD1. Germline loops: CDR1 KGHSH, CDR2 LQKENI. The CDR3 extends over 16 amino acids. J was trimmed by 3 bases and V by 3 bases; bases with no gene match: 5. The CDR3 reads CASSPAGQGPNQPQHF. The CDR3 DNA follows: TGTGCCAGCTCACCCGCGGGACAGGGGCCCAATCAGCCCCAGCATTTT.

The chain recombines TRBV29-1 with TRBJ1-1; a weak D match, TRBD1 (5 bases). Trimming shortened V by 6 bases and J by 4 bases, and 18 bases separated the two germline ends. The germline CDR1 and CDR2 sequences are SQVTM and ANQGSEA. This CDR3 is 14 amino acids long. Here the CDR3 DNA reads TGCAGCGTAAGACCTGTGTTGGGGGGCACTGAAGCTTTCTTT. This translates into CSVRPVLGGTEAFF.

The V and J genes are TRBV6-5 and TRBJ2-1; 8 bases match TRBD2. CDR1 is MNHEY, CDR2 SVGAGI, per germline. V shed 0 bases and J 4 bases; nucleotides not matched to a gene: 5. CDR3 length equals 16 residues. The CDR3 coding sequence is TGTGCCAGCAGTTACTCGTTACCGGGAGGGTACAATGAGCAGTTCTTC. It specifies CASSYSLPGGYNEQFF.

Turning to this clone: Distinct nucleotide sequences in the sample also encode this CDR3. The rearrangement uses TRBV5-1 and TRBJ2-3, with 11 bases identical to TRBD2. V dropped 3 bases and J dropped 2; count of bases not matched to a gene: 5. This CDR3 has 16 amino acids. Germline assignment: CDR1 SGHRS and CDR2 YFSETQ. In DNA form, the CDR3 reads TGCGCCAGCAGCTCCCTAGCGGGAGGTTCCACAGATACGCAGTATTTT. Translation gives CASSSLAGGSTDTQYF.

The V and J genes are TRBV7-2 and TRBJ1-2; D is unclear. The length of the CDR3 is 15 residues. Trimming removed 7 bases at V and 5 bases at J, with 20 bases between. From germline, CDR1 is SGHTA and CDR2 FQGNSA. CDR3 in amino acids: CASTLVWQSSYGYTF. CDR3 sequence (DNA): TGTGCCAGCACCCTGGTTTGGCAGTCGTCTTATGGCTACACCTTC.

This sequence joins TRBV27 and TRBJ2-5; possible D gene TRBD2, 5 bases. The CDR3 has 13 amino acids. Per the germline V gene, CDR1 is MNHEY and CDR2 is SMNVEV (reference sequence). Trimming left V 2 bases short and J 2 bases short, with 6 bases between. The CDR3 DNA sequence: TGTGCCAGCAGTTTAAGGGAGCAAGAGACCCAGTACTTC. Its translation: CASSLREQETQYF.

The rearrangement joins TRBV5-8 to TRBJ1-3; D ambiguous. The germline V gene encodes CDR1 SGHTS and CDR2 YDEGEE. V was pared by 1 base and J by 3 bases, with 17 bases between. The CDR3 has 17 amino acids. The DNA for the CDR3 is TGTGCCAGCAGCTTGCTCGTAGGGTCGGGCGGTGGAAACACCATATATTTT. Translating it yields CASSLLVGSGGGNTIYF.

The genes are TRBV2 and TRBJ2-6; the match to TRBD2 covers 8 bases. The CDR3 totals 19 residues. V trimming: 6 bases; J trimming: 0 bases; junction bases outside the gene matches: 13. CDR1 is SNHLY, CDR2 FYNNEI, per germline. For the CDR3, the DNA is TGTGCCAGCAGCCCACCACCGGGACTAGAGAGCTCTGGGGCCAACGTCCTGACTTTC. Translating it yields CASSPPPGLESSGANVLTF.

The chain couples TRBV6-1 to TRBJ2-3; either TRBD1 or TRBD2 may fit D (6 bases each). The CDR3 has 14 residues. Germline-derived CDR1 and CDR2 are MNHNS and SASEGT. V was shortened by 5 bases and J by 0 bases, with 9 bases between the two germline ends. The CDR3 DNA is TGTGCCAGCAGTTGGGGGGCTAGCACAGATACGCAGTATTTT. It codes for CASSWGASTDTQYF.

The chain carries TRBV6-6 and TRBJ2-7, with 7 bases matching TRBD2. V lost 2 bases and J lost 4; bases outside the gene matches: 8. This CDR3 spans 15 amino acids. Germline CDR1 and CDR2: MNHNY and SVGAGI (reference sequence). The CDR3 DNA reads as TGTGCCAGCAGTTACGCATCTCGGGGGGTTTACGAGCAGTACTTC. The encoded protein is CASSYASRGVYEQYF.

This chain uses TRBV29-1 with TRBJ2-3, with TRBD2 as a possible D gene (5 bases). Deletions cut 7 bases from V and 7 bases from J, with 18 bases between. Germline V gene sequence: CDR1 SQVTM, CDR2 ANQGSEA. The CDR3 is 13 residues long. CDR3 amino acids: CSAGRVQRYTQYF. The CDR3 region has the DNA TGCAGCGCGGGTAGGGTCCAGCGGTATACGCAGTATTTT.

V gene TRBV29-1 combines with J gene TRBJ1-2; 9 bases match TRBD1. This CDR3 contains 14 residues. After removal of 5 bases from V and 3 bases from J, the junction contained 7 bases not matched to a gene. CDR1 and CDR2 from the germline V gene are SQVTM and ANQGSEA. The CDR3: CSVLSQGADYGYTF. DNA of the CDR3: TGCAGCGTTCTGTCACAGGGGGCGGACTATGGCTACACCTTC.

The CDR3 DNA reads as TGTGCCAGCAGTCCCCCGGGGGACAGGGGCTATGGCTACACCTTC. Residues: CASSPPGDRGYGYTF. The chain combines TRBV6-5 with TRBJ1-2; 10 bases map to TRBD1. Germline V gene sequence: CDR1 MNHEY, CDR2 SVGAGI. With 5 bases clipped from V and 4 bases from J, the junction kept 7 bases outside the gene matches. The CDR3 consists of 15 residues.

The chain joins TRBV5-1 to TRBJ2-3, with 8 nucleotides matching TRBD2. Losses at the gene ends were 0 bases for V and 1 base for J; bases not matched to a gene: 10. Germline CDR1 and CDR2: SGHRS and YFSETQ. The CDR3 is 18 residues long. The CDR3, as DNA: TGCGCCAGCAGCTTGGCCGTATTGGGTAGCGGGGGCACAGATACGCAGTATTTT. Translating it yields CASSLAVLGSGGTDTQYF.

The chain links TRBV4-1 to TRBJ1-1, with a tentative D call TRBD1 (6 bases). Trimming took off 0 bases at V and 4 bases at J, with 15 bases between the two ends. In germline, CDR1 is MGHRA, CDR2 YSYEKL. This CDR3 contains 16 residues. The CDR3 DNA reads TGCGCCAGCAGCCAAGAGAAGGCAGGGGTGGGCACTGAAGCTTTCTTT. Amino acid sequence: CASSQEKAGVGTEAFF.

This chain links TRBV10-1 with TRBJ1-2; D gene uncertain. Trimming took 2 bases from V and 8 from J, leaving 12 bases between them. From germline, CDR1 is WNHNN and CDR2 SYGVQD (reference sequence). CDR3 length equals 13 residues. This chain's CDR3 is CASSEGTAAGYTF. The CDR3 nucleotides read TGCGCCAGCAGTGAGGGTACAGCGGCAGGCTACACCTTC.

This chain connects TRBV7-3 to TRBJ1-2, with 7 bases lining up with TRBD1. Germline loops: CDR1 SGHTA, CDR2 FQGTGA. There are 15 residues in the CDR3. V lost 5 bases, J lost 6 bases, and 12 bases stayed unmatched. CDR3 residues: CASSRTGTEGDGYTF. The CDR3 DNA follows: TGTGCCAGCAGCAGGACCGGGACAGAAGGGGATGGCTACACCTTC. The full variable domain, its missing parts supplied by reference TRBV7-3 and TRBJ1-2, is GAGVSQTPSNKVTEKGKYVELRCDPISGHTALYWYRQSLGQGPEFLIYFQGTGAADDSGLPNDRFFAVRPEGSVSTLKIQRTERGDSAVYLCASSRTGTEGDGYTFGSGTRLTVV.

The chain uses TRBV5-1 and TRBJ1-5; D is uncertain. V was cut by 1 base and J by 4 bases, with 9 bases left in between. CDR1 SGHRS and CDR2 YFSETQ come from the germline V gene. CDR3 length: 14 residues. The CDR3 nucleotides read TGCGCCAGCAGCTTGTCGCCGGGAAATCAGCCCCAGCATTTT. It translates to CASSLSPGNQPQHF.

J is TRBJ2-2 and V is TRBV5-1, with D uncertain. The CDR3 is 14 residues long. CDR1 is SGHRS, CDR2 YFSETQ, per germline. V shed 4 bases and J shed 1 base, with 8 bases lying between them. CDR3 DNA: TGCGCCAGCAGCGTGGCTAGGAACACCGGGGAGCTGTTTTTT. It encodes CASSVARNTGELFF.

This clone was found once. V is TRBV7-2 and J is TRBJ1-5; D gene uncertain. Germline values: CDR1 SGHTA, CDR2 FQGNSA. CDR3 length: 12 amino acids. Deletions cut 5 bases from V and 8 bases from J, with 10 bases between. The CDR3 coding sequence is TGTGCCAGCAGCCCGCTCTTGGAGCCCCAGCATTTT. Protein product: CASSPLLEPQHF.

Comments on this clone: Other DNA variants within this sample encode the same CDR3. The chain employs TRBV20-1 and TRBJ2-7, with a possible D match to TRBD1 (6 bases). The ends were cut back, 6 bases at V and 3 bases at J, with 9 bases in the middle. This CDR3 has 11 amino acids. Germline V lookup: CDR1 DFQATT, CDR2 SNEGSKA (reference sequence). The DNA of the CDR3 is TGCAGTGCCCGAGGGGGCTACGAGCAGTACTTC. Translating gives CSARGGYEQYF.

This sequence joins TRBV10-3 and TRBJ2-2; TRBD2 matches 7 bases. CDR1 ENHRY and CDR2 SYGVKD come from the germline V gene. V lost 6 bases and J lost 0; bases outside the gene matches: 10. The CDR3 runs 17 residues. CDR3 region: CAIRRGLADSNTGELFF. As DNA, the CDR3 is TGTGCCATCAGAAGGGGCCTAGCGGACTCGAACACCGGGGAGCTGTTTTTT.

The chain uses TRBV7-9 and TRBJ1-2; possibly TRBD1 for D (6 bases). CDR1 is SEHNR, CDR2 FQNEAQ, per germline (reference sequence). With 7 bases removed from V and 8 bases from J, the gap between germline ends came to 17 bases. The length of the CDR3 is 13 residues. In nucleotides, the CDR3 is TGTGCCAGCAACCCGGACAGTGTAGGCGGCTACACCTTC. This gives the protein CASNPDSVGGYTF.

The J gene is TRBJ2-2, the V gene TRBV7-9, with 7 bases identical to TRBD2. J was trimmed by 3 bases and V by 4 bases; bases with no gene match: 11. Germline V gives CDR1 SEHNR, CDR2 FQNEAQ (reference sequence). CDR3 length: 17 amino acids. DNA of the CDR3: TGTGCCAGCAGCTCCACCGGGAGGCAGGATGACACCGGGGAGCTGTTTTTT. This encodes CASSSTGRQDDTGELFF. The full variable domain, rest sourced from reference TRBV7-9 and TRBJ2-2, is DTGVSQNPRHKITKRGQNVTFRCDPISEHNRLYWYRQTLGQGPEFLTYFQNEAQLEKSRLLSDRFSAERPKGSFSTLEIQRTEQGDSAMYLCASSSTGRQDDTGELFFGEGSRLTVL.

The genes are TRBV30 and TRBJ1-5; D unclear. V lost 3 bases to trimming and J lost 0 bases, with 12 bases between them. CDR1 and CDR2 (germline): GTSNPN, SVGIG (reference sequence). CDR3 length: 15 residues. In DNA form, the CDR3 reads TGTGCCTGGAGCCGCGGACTGTATAGCAATCAGCCCCAGCATTTT. Translating it yields CAWSRGLYSNQPQHF.

V gene TRBV5-6 combines with J gene TRBJ2-7; the D gene could be TRBD1 or TRBD2 (6 bases each). Trimming removed 1 base at V and 4 bases at J, with 12 bases between. The CDR3 extends over 14 amino acids. Germline values: CDR1 SGHDT, CDR2 YYEEEE. CDR3 sequence (DNA): TGTGCCAGCAGCTTGCGGGGGCTGGTTTACGAGCAGTACTTC. Encoded protein: CASSLRGLVYEQYF.

V gene TRBV6-5 combines with J gene TRBJ1-1, with 8 bases matching TRBD1. The CDR3 totals 14 residues. V lost 7 bases to trimming and J lost 11 bases; unmatched junction nucleotides: 15. The germline gives CDR1 MNHEY, CDR2 SVGAGI. The CDR3 reads CASTRRAGGLRAFF. CDR3 nucleotides: TGTGCCAGCACCCGGAGGGCAGGGGGCCTTCGGGCTTTCTTT.